This T cell receptor (beta chain) was sequenced during a study of CD8+CD57+ T cells in acquired aplastic anemia. Across the study: The sorted CD4+ and CD8+ cells yielded an average around 3.4 ug of DNA.

This clonotype was counted many times. All sequencing subjects had displayed CD8+CD57+ cell expansion on flow cytometry. Diagnosis of severe acquired aplastic anemia applied to all patients. This CDR3 has 14 amino acids. The V and J ends lost 5 bases and 6 bases, in that order; junction bases with no gene match: 8. Germline V gene data show CDR1 as SQVTM and CDR2 as ANQGSEA. TCR beta VDJ combinations and CDR3 sequences were profiled from genomic DNA. MiXCR was run by TCRdb on the reads, yielding one entry per CDR3 protein. The data contain some 160,000 distinct CDR3 sequences, roughly 50% of them singletons.

The sequencing sample was made of sorted CD4+, CD8+, or CD8+CD57+ T cells (not recorded which) from PBMCs. J is TRBJ2-3 and V is TRBV29-1; 10 bases agree with TRBD1. This sequence was found in a human donor with aplastic anemia. The DNA of the CDR3 is TGCAGCGTTCCCGGGACAGGGGTCGGTGATACGCAGTATTTT. This sequence encodes CSVPGTGVGDTQYF.